This T cell receptor beta chain was recorded in a study of beta chain features in type 1 diabetes. As for the study in general: Patients shared similar age, gender and cell yields with healthy donors.

This clone turned up a few times. Its antigen is undetermined. Study-wide points: Moderate yet significant TCRB CDR3 shortening was seen in Type 1 diabetes patients in all four CD4+ subsets. Any HLA type influence on TCRB rearrangement was left unresolved here.

The investigators reverse transcribed all of the isolated RNA, so they sequenced expressed TCRB transcripts. Using immunoSEQ multiplex PCR, the repertoire was profiled, and TCRdb retains in-frame clones only, with some absent. Of 90,000 to 110,000 clones listed, 30% to 50% are singletons. Every sorted population was more than 95% pure. V shed 5 bases and J 9 bases; nucleotides not matched to a gene: 7. In germline, CDR1 is SGHAT, CDR2 FQNNGV. The CDR3 sequence is 13 residues long. V and J are TRBV11-2 and TRBJ2-1, with 7 bases aligning to TRBD2. This receptor was taken from a woman under 30 in good health. The sequenced material came from stem cell memory CD4+ T cells from blood. The DNA of the CDR3 is TGTGCCAGCAGCGCGGGAGTCTCAGCTGAGCAGTTCTTC. Translating gives CASSAGVSAEQFF.